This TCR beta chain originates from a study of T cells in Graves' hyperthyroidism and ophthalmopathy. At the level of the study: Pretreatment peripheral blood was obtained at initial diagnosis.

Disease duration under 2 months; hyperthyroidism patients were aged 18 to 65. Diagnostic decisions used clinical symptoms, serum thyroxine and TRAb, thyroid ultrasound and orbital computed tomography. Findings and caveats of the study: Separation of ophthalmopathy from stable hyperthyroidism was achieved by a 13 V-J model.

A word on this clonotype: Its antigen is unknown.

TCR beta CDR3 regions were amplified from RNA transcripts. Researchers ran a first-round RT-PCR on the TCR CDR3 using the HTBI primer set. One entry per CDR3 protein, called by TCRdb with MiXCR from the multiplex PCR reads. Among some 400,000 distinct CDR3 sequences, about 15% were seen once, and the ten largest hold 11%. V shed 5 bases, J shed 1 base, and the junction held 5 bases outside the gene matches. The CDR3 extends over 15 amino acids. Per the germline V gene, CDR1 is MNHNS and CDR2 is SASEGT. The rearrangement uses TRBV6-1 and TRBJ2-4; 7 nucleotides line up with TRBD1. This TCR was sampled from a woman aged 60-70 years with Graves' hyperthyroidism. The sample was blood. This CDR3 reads CASSKQGQAKNIQYF. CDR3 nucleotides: TGTGCCAGCAGTAAACAGGGGCAGGCCAAAAACATTCAGTACTTC.